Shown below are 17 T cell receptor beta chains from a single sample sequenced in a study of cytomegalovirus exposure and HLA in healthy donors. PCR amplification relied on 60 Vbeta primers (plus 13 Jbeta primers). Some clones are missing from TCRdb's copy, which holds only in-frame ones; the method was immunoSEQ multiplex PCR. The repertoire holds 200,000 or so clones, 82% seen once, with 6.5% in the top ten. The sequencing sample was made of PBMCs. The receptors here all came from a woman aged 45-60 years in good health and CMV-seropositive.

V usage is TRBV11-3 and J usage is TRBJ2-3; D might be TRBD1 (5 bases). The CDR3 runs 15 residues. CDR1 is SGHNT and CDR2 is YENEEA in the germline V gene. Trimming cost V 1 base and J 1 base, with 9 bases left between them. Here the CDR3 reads CASSLGGPGTDTQYF. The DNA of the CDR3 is TGTGCCAGCAGCTTAGGGGGCCCGGGCACAGATACGCAGTATTTT.

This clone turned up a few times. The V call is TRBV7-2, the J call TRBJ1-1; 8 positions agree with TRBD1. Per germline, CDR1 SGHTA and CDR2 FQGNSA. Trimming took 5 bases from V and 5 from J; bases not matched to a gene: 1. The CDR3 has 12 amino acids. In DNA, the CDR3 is TGTGCCAGCAGCCGACAGGGGACTGAAGCTTTCTTT. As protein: CASSRQGTEAFF. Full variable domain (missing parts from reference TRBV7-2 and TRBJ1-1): GAGVSQSPSNKVTEKGKDVELRCDPISGHTALYWYRQSLGQGLEFLIYFQGNSAPDKSGLPSDRFSAERTGGSVSTLTIQRTQQEDSAVYLCASSRQGTEAFFGQGTRLTVV.

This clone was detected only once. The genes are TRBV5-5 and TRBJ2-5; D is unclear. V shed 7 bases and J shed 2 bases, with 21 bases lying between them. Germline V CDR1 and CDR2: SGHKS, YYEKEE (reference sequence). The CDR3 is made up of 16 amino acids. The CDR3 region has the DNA TGTGCCAGCTCGTTTGTGGTTGTTCAAGCTCAAGAGACCCAGTACTTC. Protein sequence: CASSFVVVQAQETQYF.

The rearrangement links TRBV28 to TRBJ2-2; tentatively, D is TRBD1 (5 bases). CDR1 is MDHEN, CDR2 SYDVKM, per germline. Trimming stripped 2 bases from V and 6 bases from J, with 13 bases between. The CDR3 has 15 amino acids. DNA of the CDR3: TGTGCCAGCAGTTTACTTGACGCAGGGTCCGGGGAGCTGTTTTTT. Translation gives CASSLLDAGSGELFF.

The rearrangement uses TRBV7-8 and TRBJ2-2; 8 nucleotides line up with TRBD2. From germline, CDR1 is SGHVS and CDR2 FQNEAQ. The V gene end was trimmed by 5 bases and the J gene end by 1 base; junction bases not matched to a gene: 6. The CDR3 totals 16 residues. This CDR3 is CASSKTSGLNTGELFF. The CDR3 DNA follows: TGTGCCAGCAGCAAAACTAGCGGATTGAACACCGGGGAGCTGTTTTTT. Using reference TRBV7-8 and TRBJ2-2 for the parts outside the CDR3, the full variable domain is GAGVSQSPRYKVAKRGQDVALRCDPISGHVSLFWYQQALGQGPEFLTYFQNEAQLDKSGLPSDRFFAERPEGSVSTLKIQRTQQEDSAVYLCASSKTSGLNTGELFFGEGSRLTVL.

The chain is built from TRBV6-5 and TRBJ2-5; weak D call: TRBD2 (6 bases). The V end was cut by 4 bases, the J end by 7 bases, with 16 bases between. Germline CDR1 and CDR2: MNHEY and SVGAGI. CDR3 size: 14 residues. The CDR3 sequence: CASSSSGPPGTQYF. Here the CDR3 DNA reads TGTGCCAGCAGTTCCAGCGGGCCCCCGGGGACCCAGTACTTC.

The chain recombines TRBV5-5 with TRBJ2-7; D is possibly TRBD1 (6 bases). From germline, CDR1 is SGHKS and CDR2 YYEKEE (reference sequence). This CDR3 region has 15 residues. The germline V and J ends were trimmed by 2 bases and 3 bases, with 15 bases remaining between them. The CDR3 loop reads CASSFSQGPYYEQYF. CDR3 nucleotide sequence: TGTGCCAGCAGCTTCTCGCAGGGGCCCTACTACGAGCAGTACTTC.

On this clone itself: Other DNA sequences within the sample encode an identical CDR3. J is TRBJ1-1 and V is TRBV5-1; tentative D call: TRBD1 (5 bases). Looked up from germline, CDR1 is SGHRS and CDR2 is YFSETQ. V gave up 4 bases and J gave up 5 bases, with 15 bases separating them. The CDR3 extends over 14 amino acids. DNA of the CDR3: TGCGCCAGCAGCCACGGGCAGGGAGGAACTGAAGCTTTCTTT. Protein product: CASSHGQGGTEAFF.

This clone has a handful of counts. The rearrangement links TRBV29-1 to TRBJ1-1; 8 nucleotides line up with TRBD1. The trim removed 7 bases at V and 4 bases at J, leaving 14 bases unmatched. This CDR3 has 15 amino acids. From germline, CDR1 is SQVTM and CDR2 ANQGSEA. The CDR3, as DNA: TGCAGCGCCTTATTGTCAGGGGGCGTCGGCACTGAAGCTTTCTTT. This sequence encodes CSALLSGGVGTEAFF.

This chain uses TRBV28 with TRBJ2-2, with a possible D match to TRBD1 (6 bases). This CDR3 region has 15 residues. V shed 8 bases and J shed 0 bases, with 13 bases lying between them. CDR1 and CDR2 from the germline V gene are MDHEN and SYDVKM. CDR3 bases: TGTGCCAGCGGAGAACAGGGCACGAACACCGGGGAGCTGTTTTTT. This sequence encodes CASGEQGTNTGELFF.

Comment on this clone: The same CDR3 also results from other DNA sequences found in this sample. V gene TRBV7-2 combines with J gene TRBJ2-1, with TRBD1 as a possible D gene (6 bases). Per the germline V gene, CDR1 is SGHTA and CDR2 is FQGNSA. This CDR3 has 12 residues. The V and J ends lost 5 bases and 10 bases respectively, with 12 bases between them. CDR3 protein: CASSLGRGEQFF. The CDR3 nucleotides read TGTGCCAGCAGCCTCGGAAGGGGGGAGCAGTTCTTC.

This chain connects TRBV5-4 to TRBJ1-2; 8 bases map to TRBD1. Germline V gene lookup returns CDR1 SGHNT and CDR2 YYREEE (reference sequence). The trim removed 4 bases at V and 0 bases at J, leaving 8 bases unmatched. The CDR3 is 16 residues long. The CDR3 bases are TGTGCCAGCAGCCAGCCGGGACAGGCCGCTAACTATGGCTACACCTTC. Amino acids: CASSQPGQAANYGYTF.

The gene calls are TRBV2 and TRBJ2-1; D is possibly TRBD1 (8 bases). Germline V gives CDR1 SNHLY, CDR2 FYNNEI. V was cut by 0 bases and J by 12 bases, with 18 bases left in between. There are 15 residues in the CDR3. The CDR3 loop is CASSEARQGRGGQFF. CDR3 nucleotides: TGTGCCAGCAGTGAAGCTAGACAGGGGAGGGGTGGGCAGTTCTTC.

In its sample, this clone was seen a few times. The CDR3, as DNA: TGTGCCAGCAGGAACGCGGGGCTCGGAAGCAATCAGCCCCAGCATTTT. Its translation: CASRNAGLGSNQPQHF. J is TRBJ1-5 and V is TRBV28, with D possibly matching TRBD1 (5 bases). CDR3 length equals 16 residues. In germline, CDR1 is MDHEN, CDR2 SYDVKM. Trimming shortened V by 6 bases and J by 1 base, and 16 bases separated the two germline ends.

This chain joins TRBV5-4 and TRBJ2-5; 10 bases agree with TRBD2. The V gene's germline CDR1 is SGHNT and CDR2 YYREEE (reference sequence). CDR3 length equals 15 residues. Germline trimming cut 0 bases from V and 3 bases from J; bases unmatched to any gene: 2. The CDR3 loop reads CASSLGTSGKETQYF. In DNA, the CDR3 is TGTGCCAGCAGCTTGGGGACTAGCGGTAAAGAGACCCAGTACTTC.

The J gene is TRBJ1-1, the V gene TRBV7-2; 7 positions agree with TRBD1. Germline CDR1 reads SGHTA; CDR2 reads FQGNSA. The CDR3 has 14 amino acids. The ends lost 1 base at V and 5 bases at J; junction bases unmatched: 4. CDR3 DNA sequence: TGTGCCAGCAGCTTAGTTGGGACAGCTACTGAAGCTTTCTTT. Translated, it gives CASSLVGTATEAFF. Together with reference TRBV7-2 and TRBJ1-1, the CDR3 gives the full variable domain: GAGVSQSPSNKVTEKGKDVELRCDPISGHTALYWYRQSLGQGLEFLIYFQGNSAPDKSGLPSDRFSAERTGGSVSTLTIQRTQQEDSAVYLCASSLVGTATEAFFGQGTRLTVV.

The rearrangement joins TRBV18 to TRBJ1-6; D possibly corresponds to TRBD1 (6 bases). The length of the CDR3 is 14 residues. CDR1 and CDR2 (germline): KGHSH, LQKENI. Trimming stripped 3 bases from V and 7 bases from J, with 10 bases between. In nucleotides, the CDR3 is TGTGCCAGCTCACCGGAGGACAGCAATTCACCCCTCCACTTT. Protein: CASSPEDSNSPLHF.